This TCR beta chain was captured in a study of OX40 agonist ivuxolimab in advanced cancers. The study's findings and limits: Part of the nonresponder group also had normalized T-cell clonal expansion that was low. Not determined was the antigen specificity of the expanded peripheral T cells.

The CDR3 runs 14 residues. The germline CDR1 and CDR2 sequences are SNHLY and FYNNEI. Losses at the gene ends were 5 bases for V and 10 bases for J; bases not matched to a gene: 7. Measured with immunoSEQ multiplex PCR; TCRdb has only the in-frame clones, and not every one. The sample includes approximately 44,000 clones, around 87% seen only once; the top ten take 0.38%. Details on this clone: As yet, its antigen is unknown.

The chain combines TRBV2 with TRBJ1-6; 8 bases are shared with TRBD1. This sequence originates from an adult with an advanced solid tumor such as melanoma, head and neck, liver or kidney cancer. Specimen: CD4+ or CD8+ T cells sorted from blood, collected in a trial of the OX40 agonist ivuxolimab. The CDR3 sequence is CASSLDRVGSPLHF. CDR3 in DNA: TGTGCCAGCAGTTTGGACAGGGTAGGATCACCCCTCCACTTT.